This is a list of T cell receptor beta chains from one sample in a study of blood T cell repertoires in COVID-19. Clones were read by immunoSEQ multiplex PCR, and TCRdb kept only the in-frame ones, dropping some. The sample has 75,000 to 90,000 clones, about nine tenths seen once. The sample consisted of peripheral blood. These receptors originate from a man between 50 and 59 years old with active or convalescent COVID-19. Each CDR3 is given with its conserved first and last residue. Fields, in order: V gene, clone size, J gene, D gene, CDR3 protein, CDR3 DNA. D genes are given only for firm matches. The listing skips clone size in some rows; elsewhere it reads once, few, many or a size class.

v_call: TRBV7-9; clone_size: .; j_call: TRBJ1-4; d_call: .; cdr3_aa: CASSLDGRREKLFF; cdr3_nt: TGTGCCAGCAGCTTAGATGGGAGGCGCGAAAAACTGTTTTTT
v_call: TRBV6-5; clone_size: .; j_call: TRBJ2-2; d_call: TRBD2; cdr3_aa: CASSYSAGGWTGELFF; cdr3_nt: TGTGCCAGCAGTTACTCTGCGGGGGGATGGACCGGGGAGCTGTTTTTT
v_call: TRBV15; clone_size: .; j_call: TRBJ2-1; d_call: TRBD2; cdr3_aa: CATSREAGLAENNEQFF; cdr3_nt: TGTGCCACCAGCAGAGAGGCGGGACTAGCGGAGAACAATGAGCAGTTCTTC
v_call: TRBV11-2; clone_size: .; j_call: TRBJ1-2; d_call: .; cdr3_aa: CASSLDVLQTGGYTF; cdr3_nt: TGTGCCAGCAGCTTAGATGTCTTACAAACCGGGGGCTACACCTTC
v_call: TRBV3-1/TRBV3-2; clone_size: .; j_call: TRBJ1-2; d_call: TRBD1; cdr3_aa: CASSLPGQALNYGYTF; cdr3_nt: TGTGCCAGCAGCCTCCCGGGACAGGCCCTTAACTATGGCTACACCTTC
v_call: TRBV30; clone_size: few; j_call: TRBJ1-4; d_call: .; cdr3_aa: CATGYNEKLFF; cdr3_nt: TGTGCCACGGGATATAATGAAAAACTGTTTTTT
v_call: TRBV2; clone_size: .; j_call: TRBJ1-1; d_call: TRBD1; cdr3_aa: CASSEDGTGYTEAFF; cdr3_nt: TGTGCCAGCAGTGAAGATGGGACAGGGTACACTGAAGCTTTCTTT
v_call: TRBV7-2; clone_size: .; j_call: TRBJ1-5; d_call: .; cdr3_aa: CASSIGAHLGNQPQHF; cdr3_nt: TGTGCCAGCAGCATAGGGGCCCATCTCGGAAATCAGCCCCAGCATTTT
v_call: TRBV29-1; clone_size: .; j_call: TRBJ2-1; d_call: .; cdr3_aa: CSVAPAVKDEQFF; cdr3_nt: TGCAGCGTTGCCCCGGCGGTTAAGGATGAGCAGTTCTTC
v_call: TRBV28; clone_size: .; j_call: TRBJ2-7; d_call: TRBD2; cdr3_aa: CASSLFASGGYEQYF; cdr3_nt: TGTGCCAGCAGTTTATTCGCTAGCGGGGGCTACGAGCAGTACTTC
v_call: TRBV6-5; clone_size: once; j_call: TRBJ2-5; d_call: TRBD1; cdr3_aa: CASSYAGTGNQETQYF; cdr3_nt: TGTGCCAGCAGTTACGCCGGGACAGGGAACCAAGAGACCCAGTACTTC
v_call: TRBV7-9; clone_size: few; j_call: TRBJ1-4; d_call: .; cdr3_aa: CASSSYRDNEKLFF; cdr3_nt: TGTGCCAGCAGCTCCTACAGGGATAACGAAAAACTGTTTTTT
v_call: TRBV24-1; clone_size: once; j_call: TRBJ1-5; d_call: .; cdr3_aa: CATSDSGGNQPQHF; cdr3_nt: TGTGCCACCAGTGATTCAGGGGGCAATCAGCCCCAGCATTTT
v_call: TRBV2; clone_size: .; j_call: TRBJ2-2; d_call: .; cdr3_aa: CASQRSQVHRELFF; cdr3_nt: TGTGCCAGCCAAAGGTCGCAGGTACACCGGGAGCTGTTTTTT
v_call: TRBV19; clone_size: .; j_call: TRBJ1-5; d_call: .; cdr3_aa: CASSIGGVRPLINQPQHF; cdr3_nt: TGTGCCAGTAGTATTGGGGGGGTACGTCCTTTGATCAATCAGCCCCAGCATTTT
v_call: TRBV30; clone_size: .; j_call: TRBJ2-5; d_call: TRBD2; cdr3_aa: CAWKTSGAGSAQYF; cdr3_nt: TGTGCCTGGAAGACTAGCGGGGCGGGGTCGGCCCAGTACTTC
v_call: TRBV6-6; clone_size: .; j_call: TRBJ2-7; d_call: .; cdr3_aa: CASSLQGIAYEQYF; cdr3_nt: TGTGCCAGCAGCCTCCAGGGTATTGCCTACGAGCAGTACTTC
v_call: TRBV3-1/TRBV3-2; clone_size: .; j_call: TRBJ2-7; d_call: TRBD1; cdr3_aa: CASSPNAYRDRDYEQYF; cdr3_nt: TGTGCCAGCAGCCCTAACGCGTACCGGGACAGGGACTACGAGCAGTACTTC
v_call: TRBV21-1; clone_size: few; j_call: TRBJ1-5; d_call: .; cdr3_aa: CASSSSPLGQGVSNQPQHF; cdr3_nt: TGTGCCAGCAGCAGCTCCCCCTTAGGACAGGGGGTAAGCAATCAGCCCCAGCATTTT
v_call: TRBV12-2; clone_size: .; j_call: TRBJ2-4; d_call: .; cdr3_aa: CASRFPRLLAKNIQYF; cdr3_nt: TGTGCAAGTCGCTTCCCCAGACTCCTAGCCAAAAACATTCAGTACTTC
v_call: TRBV5-1; clone_size: .; j_call: TRBJ2-7; d_call: TRBD1; cdr3_aa: CASSRSTGGTYEQYF; cdr3_nt: TGCGCCAGCAGTCGTAGTACAGGGGGGACCTACGAGCAGTACTTC
v_call: TRBV4-3; clone_size: .; j_call: TRBJ2-3; d_call: TRBD2; cdr3_aa: CASSQSGGATDTQYF; cdr3_nt: TGCGCCAGCAGCCAAAGCGGGGGGGCCACAGATACGCAGTATTTT
v_call: TRBV18; clone_size: .; j_call: TRBJ1-5; d_call: .; cdr3_aa: CASSGGTSNQPQHF; cdr3_nt: TGTGCCAGCTCAGGAGGGACTAGCAATCAGCCCCAGCATTTT
v_call: TRBV18; clone_size: .; j_call: TRBJ2-1; d_call: .; cdr3_aa: CASSPRGDEQFF; cdr3_nt: TGTGCCAGCTCACCCAGGGGAGATGAGCAGTTCTTC
v_call: TRBV2; clone_size: once; j_call: TRBJ1-2; d_call: TRBD1; cdr3_aa: CASRRQGAYGYTF; cdr3_nt: TGTGCCAGCAGGCGACAGGGGGCATATGGCTACACCTTC
v_call: TRBV5-4; clone_size: .; j_call: TRBJ2-5; d_call: .; cdr3_aa: CASSLGGSGRLETQYF; cdr3_nt: TGTGCCAGCAGCCTTGGAGGTTCGGGCCGTTTGGAGACCCAGTACTTC
v_call: TRBV5-1; clone_size: .; j_call: TRBJ1-1; d_call: TRBD1; cdr3_aa: CASSFSGQTNTEAFF; cdr3_nt: TGCGCCAGCAGCTTCTCGGGACAGACGAACACTGAAGCTTTCTTT
v_call: TRBV13; clone_size: .; j_call: TRBJ1-6; d_call: .; cdr3_aa: CASSYGQTNSPLHF; cdr3_nt: TGTGCCAGCAGCTACGGACAGACTAATTCACCCCTCCACTTT
v_call: TRBV19; clone_size: once; j_call: TRBJ2-3; d_call: TRBD2; cdr3_aa: CASSYSGGADTQYF; cdr3_nt: TGTGCCAGTAGTTACTCGGGAGGGGCAGATACGCAGTATTTT
v_call: TRBV5-1; clone_size: .; j_call: TRBJ1-6; d_call: .; cdr3_aa: CASSLASQGYTPLHF; cdr3_nt: TGCGCCAGCAGCTTGGCCTCACAGGGCTATACACCCCTCCACTTT
v_call: TRBV30; clone_size: few; j_call: TRBJ1-5; d_call: .; cdr3_aa: CAWSVGGASQPQHF; cdr3_nt: TGTGCCTGGAGTGTTGGGGGGGCTAGTCAGCCCCAGCATTTT
v_call: TRBV11-2; clone_size: few; j_call: TRBJ2-5; d_call: TRBD2; cdr3_aa: CASSLTSGGLKGTQYF; cdr3_nt: TGTGCCAGCAGCTTAACTAGCGGGGGTCTCAAAGGGACCCAGTACTTC
v_call: TRBV30; clone_size: .; j_call: TRBJ1-5; d_call: TRBD1; cdr3_aa: CAWARTGPYSNQPQHF; cdr3_nt: TGTGCCTGGGCCCGGACAGGCCCATATAGCAATCAGCCCCAGCATTTT
v_call: TRBV27; clone_size: .; j_call: TRBJ2-4; d_call: TRBD1; cdr3_aa: CASTPGDRANIQYF; cdr3_nt: TGTGCCAGCACTCCTGGGGACAGGGCGAACATTCAGTACTTC
v_call: TRBV6-2/TRBV6-3; clone_size: .; j_call: TRBJ1-5; d_call: TRBD1; cdr3_aa: CASSFSGQGYSSNQPQHF; cdr3_nt: TGTGCCAGCAGTTTTTCCGGACAGGGGTATTCGAGCAATCAGCCCCAGCATTTT
v_call: TRBV7-9; clone_size: once; j_call: TRBJ2-1; d_call: TRBD2; cdr3_aa: CASSLLAGVSYNEQFF; cdr3_nt: TGTGCCAGCAGCTTGCTAGCGGGGGTATCCTACAATGAGCAGTTCTTC
v_call: TRBV6-2/TRBV6-3; clone_size: .; j_call: TRBJ2-6; d_call: .; cdr3_aa: CASSIEASGANVLTF; cdr3_nt: TGTGCCAGCAGTATAGAAGCATCTGGGGCCAACGTCCTGACTTTC
v_call: TRBV6-1; clone_size: .; j_call: TRBJ2-7; d_call: TRBD1; cdr3_aa: CASREGTVGYEQYF; cdr3_nt: TGTGCCAGCAGAGAAGGGACAGTCGGCTACGAGCAGTACTTC
v_call: TRBV4-2; clone_size: .; j_call: TRBJ1-2; d_call: .; cdr3_aa: CASSQDLAGSGYYGYTF; cdr3_nt: TGTGCCAGCAGCCAAGATCTAGCAGGTTCAGGCTATTATGGCTACACCTTC
v_call: TRBV6-5; clone_size: .; j_call: TRBJ2-2; d_call: .; cdr3_aa: CASSSVGLRGGELFF; cdr3_nt: TGTGCCAGCAGTTCCGTCGGACTACGCGGGGGGGAGCTGTTTTTT
v_call: TRBV6-2/TRBV6-3; clone_size: .; j_call: TRBJ1-1; d_call: .; cdr3_aa: CASSYHGTQNTEAFF; cdr3_nt: TGTGCCAGCAGTTACCACGGGACTCAGAACACTGAAGCTTTCTTT
v_call: TRBV29-1; clone_size: .; j_call: TRBJ2-7; d_call: TRBD1; cdr3_aa: CSVPGQGPYEQYF; cdr3_nt: TGCAGCGTCCCGGGACAGGGACCCTACGAGCAGTACTTC
v_call: TRBV7-2; clone_size: few; j_call: TRBJ2-7; d_call: TRBD1; cdr3_aa: CASSSDRSYEQYF; cdr3_nt: TGTGCCAGCAGCTCGGACAGGTCCTACGAGCAGTACTTC
v_call: TRBV4-1; clone_size: .; j_call: TRBJ1-2; d_call: .; cdr3_aa: CASSQVIQESNYGYTF; cdr3_nt: TGCGCCAGCAGCCAAGTGATACAGGAATCTAACTATGGCTACACCTTC
v_call: TRBV6-6; clone_size: few; j_call: TRBJ1-3; d_call: .; cdr3_aa: CASRAPGHQYTIYF; cdr3_nt: TGTGCCAGCAGGGCTCCGGGACACCAGTACACCATATATTTT
v_call: TRBV25-1; clone_size: .; j_call: TRBJ1-3; d_call: .; cdr3_aa: CASSDGGATGAIYF; cdr3_nt: TGTGCCAGCAGTGATGGTGGGGCGACAGGCGCCATATATTTT
v_call: TRBV5-5; clone_size: once; j_call: TRBJ2-1; d_call: TRBD2; cdr3_aa: CASSLAGGYYNEQFF; cdr3_nt: TGTGCCAGCAGCTTAGCGGGGGGATACTACAATGAGCAGTTCTTC
v_call: TRBV28; clone_size: .; j_call: TRBJ2-3; d_call: TRBD2; cdr3_aa: CASSFGAGSFKESDTQYF; cdr3_nt: TGTGCCAGCAGTTTTGGAGCGGGGTCTTTCAAGGAGTCAGATACGCAGTATTTT
v_call: TRBV19; clone_size: .; j_call: TRBJ2-3; d_call: TRBD2; cdr3_aa: CASSEGGADTQYF; cdr3_nt: TGTGCCAGTAGCGAGGGAGGGGCTGATACGCAGTATTTT
v_call: TRBV24-1; clone_size: .; j_call: TRBJ2-2; d_call: TRBD1; cdr3_aa: CATSDKTGTGKAGELFF; cdr3_nt: TGTGCCACCAGTGATAAGACCGGGACAGGGAAGGCCGGGGAGCTGTTTTTT
v_call: TRBV6-2/TRBV6-3; clone_size: .; j_call: TRBJ2-5; d_call: .; cdr3_aa: CASSYSRLGRELQETQYF; cdr3_nt: TGTGCCAGCAGTTACTCGAGATTGGGGCGCGAGTTACAAGAGACCCAGTACTTC
v_call: TRBV3-1/TRBV3-2; clone_size: .; j_call: TRBJ1-2; d_call: .; cdr3_aa: CASSQLTAEGYTF; cdr3_nt: TGTGCCAGCAGCCAACTCACAGCGGAGGGCTACACCTTC
v_call: TRBV11-2; clone_size: .; j_call: TRBJ2-4; d_call: .; cdr3_aa: CASSRLNVNIQYF; cdr3_nt: TGTGCCAGCAGCCGACTTAATGTAAACATTCAGTACTTC
v_call: TRBV7-8; clone_size: .; j_call: TRBJ1-5; d_call: TRBD1; cdr3_aa: CASSLAGTGVGQPQHF; cdr3_nt: TGTGCCAGCAGCCTAGCCGGGACAGGCGTAGGGCAGCCCCAGCATTTT
v_call: TRBV5-1; clone_size: few; j_call: TRBJ2-7; d_call: TRBD1; cdr3_aa: CASSLAEGTVSYEQYF; cdr3_nt: TGCGCCAGCAGCTTGGCCGAAGGGACAGTCTCCTACGAGCAGTACTTC